This TCR beta chain was retrieved from a study of T cell changes during pregnancy in multiple sclerosis. Unmatched junction bases numbered 12, after V lost 2 bases and J lost 4 bases. CDR1 is MNHEY and CDR2 is SMNVEV in the germline V gene (reference sequence). The CDR3 totals 17 residues. TCRdb's copy holds only in-frame clones and misses some; the assay was immunoSEQ multiplex PCR. The data hold 64,000 or so clones, with about 96% observed a single time. Sample: CD8+ T cells from peripheral blood mononuclear cells, taken after pregnancy. The rearrangement links TRBV27 to TRBJ2-7, with 9 bases lining up with TRBD1. This receptor was identified in a female donor with multiple sclerosis, enrolled in a pregnancy study. The CDR3 DNA reads as TGTGCCAGCAGTTTAGTCCAGGTACAGGGGGCCGGTTACGAGCAGTACTTC. This translates into CASSLVQVQGAGYEQYF.